A selection of T cell receptor beta chains follows, all from one sample in a study of shared clonotypes between healthy human individuals. Assay: immunoSEQ multiplex PCR; the TCRdb copy retains only in-frame clones and omits some. The repertoire holds roughly 2.5 million clones, with roughly 92% as singletons. Sequencing was carried out using naive CD4+ T cells sorted from blood. These receptors were taken from a man between 18 and 35 years old in good health. Both conserved end residues are part of each CDR3. D genes are given only for firm matches. Size is stated for part of the rows, as once, few or many counts, or as a class when the clone is expanded.

V: TRBV7-8
size: .
D: TRBD2
J: TRBJ2-1
CDR3: CASSQTPRLASYNEQFF
DNA: TGTGCCAGCAGCCAAACCCCTCGACTAGCGAGCTACAATGAGCAGTTCTTC

V: TRBV4-3
size: once
D: .
J: TRBJ2-7
CDR3: CASSQSLFPYEQYF
DNA: TGCGCCAGCAGCCAGTCCTTGTTCCCCTACGAGCAGTACTTC

V: TRBV7-8
size: once
D: TRBD2
J: TRBJ2-7
CDR3: CASSLAGLVFGYEQYF
DNA: TGTGCCAGCAGCTTAGCGGGACTAGTCTTCGGCTACGAGCAGTACTTC

V: TRBV7-9
size: .
D: TRBD1
J: TRBJ1-3
CDR3: CASTSPGQNSGNTIYF
DNA: TGTGCCAGCACTAGTCCGGGACAGAACTCTGGAAACACCATATATTTT

V: TRBV5-1
size: .
D: .
J: TRBJ1-4
CDR3: CASSLEPGSYNEKLFF
DNA: TGCGCCAGCAGCTTGGAGCCGGGAAGCTATAATGAAAAACTGTTTTTT

V: TRBV6-1
size: .
D: TRBD1
J: TRBJ1-2
CDR3: CASTTRQGGSGGYTF
DNA: TGTGCCAGCACCACCAGACAGGGCGGGTCAGGCGGCTACACCTTC

V: TRBV5-4
size: .
D: TRBD1
J: TRBJ1-1
CDR3: CASSLGDRGPVAFF
DNA: TGTGCCAGCAGCTTGGGTGACAGGGGCCCCGTAGCTTTCTTT

V: TRBV5-1
size: .
D: .
J: TRBJ2-3
CDR3: CASSSEGGRDTQYF
DNA: TGCGCCAGCAGCTCTGAAGGGGGTCGAGATACGCAGTATTTT

V: TRBV25-1
size: .
D: .
J: TRBJ1-2
CDR3: CASSEVEGRHNYGYTF
DNA: TGTGCCAGCAGTGAAGTAGAGGGACGACACAACTATGGCTACACCTTC

V: TRBV30
size: .
D: .
J: TRBJ1-1
CDR3: CAWNANTEAFF
DNA: TGTGCCTGGAATGCGAACACTGAAGCTTTCTTT

V: TRBV2
size: .
D: .
J: TRBJ2-5
CDR3: CASRAGRPQETQYF
DNA: TGTGCCAGCCGAGCCGGGAGACCTCAAGAGACCCAGTACTTC

V: TRBV5-4
size: once
D: TRBD1
J: TRBJ1-5
CDR3: CASSSDRGDQPQHF
DNA: TGTGCCAGCAGCTCGGACAGGGGTGATCAGCCCCAGCATTTT

V: TRBV28
size: .
D: TRBD2
J: TRBJ2-5
CDR3: CATGGLAAPQETQYF
DNA: TGTGCCACGGGGGGACTAGCGGCCCCACAAGAGACCCAGTACTTC

V: TRBV5-1
size: .
D: .
J: TRBJ1-3
CDR3: CASSLGGSSGNTIYF
DNA: TGCGCCAGCAGCTTGGGCGGTAGCTCTGGAAACACCATATATTTT

V: TRBV5-1
size: .
D: .
J: TRBJ2-1
CDR3: CASSLALMAGADEQFF
DNA: TGCGCCAGCAGCTTGGCCCTAATGGCGGGTGCGGATGAGCAGTTCTTC

V: TRBV10-3
size: .
D: .
J: TRBJ2-2
CDR3: CAISDSTNTGELFF
DNA: TGTGCCATCAGTGACTCAACGAACACCGGGGAGCTGTTTTTT

V: TRBV11-2
size: once
D: .
J: TRBJ2-3
CDR3: CASSSNPRLTNTDTQYF
DNA: TGTGCCAGCAGCTCCAATCCGCGGTTGACAAACACAGATACGCAGTATTTT

V: TRBV28
size: .
D: .
J: TRBJ1-5
CDR3: CASSFAGLSNQPQHF
DNA: TGTGCCAGCAGTTTTGCAGGGCTTAGCAATCAGCCCCAGCATTTT

V: TRBV6-1
size: once
D: .
J: TRBJ1-2
CDR3: CASRSTGAQGYTF
DNA: TGTGCCAGCAGGTCCACAGGAGCCCAAGGCTACACCTTC

V: TRBV15
size: .
D: TRBD2
J: TRBJ2-5
CDR3: CATSRAGGAQETQYF
DNA: TGTGCCACCAGCAGAGCCGGGGGGGCGCAAGAGACCCAGTACTTC

V: TRBV7-9
size: .
D: .
J: TRBJ1-6
CDR3: CASSLVNNSPLHF
DNA: TGTGCCAGCAGCTTGGTCAATAATTCACCCCTCCACTTT

V: TRBV21-1
size: .
D: .
J: TRBJ1-5
CDR3: CASSPGGCNQPQHF
DNA: TGTGCCAGCAGTCCGGGGGGGTGCAATCAGCCCCAGCATTTT

V: TRBV10-3
size: once
D: .
J: TRBJ1-5
CDR3: CAISGQENSNQPQHF
DNA: TGTGCCATCAGTGGACAGGAGAATAGCAATCAGCCCCAGCATTTT

V: TRBV12-5
size: .
D: TRBD2
J: TRBJ2-3
CDR3: CASGLVLGTSAITDTQYF
DNA: TGTGCTAGTGGTTTGGTACTCGGGACTAGCGCGATCACAGATACGCAGTATTTT

V: TRBV14
size: .
D: TRBD1
J: TRBJ2-2
CDR3: CASSELLGQGNTGELFF
DNA: TGTGCCAGCAGCGAACTACTAGGACAGGGCAACACCGGGGAGCTGTTTTTT

V: TRBV10-3
size: .
D: .
J: TRBJ2-7
CDR3: CATNEASETYEQYF
DNA: TGTGCCACCAATGAGGCTAGCGAAACCTACGAGCAGTACTTC

V: TRBV6-1
size: .
D: TRBD1
J: TRBJ1-2
CDR3: CASSGRQGNYGYTF
DNA: TGTGCCAGCAGTGGACGACAGGGGAACTATGGCTACACCTTC

V: TRBV19
size: .
D: .
J: TRBJ1-5
CDR3: CASRLGLGPQHF
DNA: TGTGCCAGTAGGCTGGGCCTTGGGCCCCAGCATTTT

V: TRBV10-3
size: .
D: TRBD1
J: TRBJ1-2
CDR3: CAISPGGGGYTF
DNA: TGTGCCATCAGCCCAGGGGGCGGTGGCTACACCTTC

V: TRBV5-1
size: .
D: TRBD1
J: TRBJ2-1
CDR3: CASSGGTGYNEQFF
DNA: TGCGCCAGCAGCGGGGGGACAGGCTACAATGAGCAGTTCTTC

V: TRBV12-5
size: .
D: .
J: TRBJ2-1
CDR3: CASGLEDEQFF
DNA: TGTGCTAGTGGACTCGAGGATGAGCAGTTCTTC

V: TRBV5-4
size: .
D: TRBD2
J: TRBJ2-5
CDR3: CASSHGTREETQYF
DNA: TGTGCCAGCAGCCACGGGACTAGAGAAGAGACCCAGTACTTC

V: TRBV4-1
size: .
D: .
J: TRBJ2-3
CDR3: CASSHPGVQSTDTQYF
DNA: TGCGCCAGCAGCCACCCAGGGGTCCAATCCACAGATACGCAGTATTTT

V: TRBV4-3
size: .
D: TRBD1
J: TRBJ2-7
CDR3: CASSQWGGQGVGEQYF
DNA: TGCGCCAGCAGCCAATGGGGGGGACAGGGGGTTGGCGAGCAGTACTTC